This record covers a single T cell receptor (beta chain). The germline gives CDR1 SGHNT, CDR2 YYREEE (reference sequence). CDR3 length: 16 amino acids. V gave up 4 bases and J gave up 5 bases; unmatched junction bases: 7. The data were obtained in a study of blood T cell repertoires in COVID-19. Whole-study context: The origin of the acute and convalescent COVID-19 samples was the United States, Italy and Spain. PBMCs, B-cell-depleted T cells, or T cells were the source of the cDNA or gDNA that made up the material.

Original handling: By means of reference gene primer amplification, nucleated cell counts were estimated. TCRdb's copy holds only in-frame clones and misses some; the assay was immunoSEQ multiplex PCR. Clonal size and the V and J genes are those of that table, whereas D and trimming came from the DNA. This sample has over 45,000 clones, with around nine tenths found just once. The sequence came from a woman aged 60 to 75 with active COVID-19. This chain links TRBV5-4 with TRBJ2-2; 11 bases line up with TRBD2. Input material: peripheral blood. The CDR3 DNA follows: TGTGCCAGCAGCCCGGGACTAGCGGACCCGACCGGGGAGCTGTTTTTT. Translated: CASSPGLADPTGELFF.